Listed here are 17 T cell receptor beta chains from one sample, sequenced in a study of metastatic and nonmetastatic thyroid tumors. Patients underwent thyroid surgery, and none had received any treatment before it. Using MiXCR, TCRdb reanalyzed the PCR reads. The sample lists 30,000 to 45,000 clones, 15% to 20% seen once, with about a sixth in the top ten. Material: blood. The origin of the receptors is a female donor with papillary thyroid cancer or a benign thyroid nodule (not recorded which). Some clones in this sample may be carry-over from other donors' samples.

This clone came up many times. As DNA, the CDR3 is TGTGCCAGCAGCCGGACAGCGAACACCGGGGAGCTGTTTTTT. Amino acid sequence: CASSRTANTGELFF. The genes are TRBV11-3 and TRBJ2-2; possibly TRBD1 for D (6 bases). V was clipped by 5 bases and J by 0 bases, with 7 bases between them. Germline V gene lookup returns CDR1 SGHNT and CDR2 YENEEA. This CDR3 is built from 14 residues.

This clone was observed a handful of times. This chain connects TRBV6-1 to TRBJ1-5, with 7 bases identical to TRBD1. CDR3 size: 15 residues. Germline V gene data show CDR1 as MNHNS and CDR2 as SASEGT. After removal of 6 bases from V and 8 bases from J, the junction contained 13 bases not matched to a gene. The CDR3 is CASRDRSNRNKPQHF. Written as DNA, the CDR3 is TGTGCCAGCAGGGACAGGTCTAATAGAAATAAGCCCCAGCATTTT.

This clone was detected a few times. This chain connects TRBV12-3 or TRBV12-4 to TRBJ2-1; D call uncertain. V lost 6 bases, J lost 6 bases, and 12 bases lay in between. This CDR3 region has 13 residues. The CDR3 nucleotides read TGTGCCAGCAGCTCTACCAATGGCAATGAGCAGTTCTTC. This encodes CASSSTNGNEQFF.

Points on this clone: Possible read error: a much larger clone is one base away. The genes are TRBV20-1 and TRBJ2-1; D is ambiguous. Germline lookup yields CDR1 DFQATT and CDR2 SNEGSKA (reference sequence). Trimming shortened V by 6 bases and J by 8 bases, and 17 bases separated the two germline ends. The CDR3 length is 13 residues. This CDR3 is CSARSLSSHEQFF. In nucleotides, the CDR3 is TGCAGTGCCAGGTCTCTCTCCAGCCATGAGCAGTTCTTC.

In this sample, this clone turned up once. The CDR3 region is CASSPPVQAGSALHF. DNA for the CDR3: TGTGCCAGCAGCCCTCCGGTACAGGCAGGGTCAGCCCTCCACTTT. The gene calls are TRBV11-2 and TRBJ1-6; a possible D gene is TRBD1 (5 bases). Germline values: CDR1 SGHAT, CDR2 FQNNGV. V dropped 5 bases and J dropped 14 bases, with 22 bases sitting between them. CDR3 length: 15 amino acids.

Ten or more counts support this clone. The V call is TRBV5-1, the J call TRBJ2-5, with D possibly TRBD1 on 6 matching bases. Germline V gene sequence: CDR1 SGHRS, CDR2 YFSETQ. Trimming stripped 4 bases from V and 1 base from J, with 17 bases between. The CDR3 runs 16 residues. CDR3 residues: CASSTPTGLPQETQYF. The CDR3 DNA reads as TGCGCCAGCAGCACGCCTACAGGGCTTCCCCAAGAGACCCAGTACTTC.

This chain links TRBV20-1 with TRBJ1-1, with 7 bases aligning to TRBD1. This CDR3 comprises 16 residues. Germline V gene data show CDR1 as DFQATT and CDR2 as SNEGSKA (reference sequence). V was pared by 5 bases and J by 0 bases, with 12 bases of the junction left unmatched. CDR3 coding DNA: TGCAGTGCTGTTCCGGGACAGATTATTTTGAACACTGAAGCTTTCTTT. Residues: CSAVPGQIILNTEAFF.

The CDR3 spells CATSDTRTGTGETQYF. The CDR3 bases are TGTGCCACCAGTGATACCCGGACGGGTACGGGAGAGACCCAGTACTTC. The chain has TRBV24-1 and TRBJ2-5, with D uncertain. The CDR3 runs 16 residues. Germline CDR1 is KGHDR and CDR2 is SFDVKD. Trimming cost V 3 bases and J 4 bases, with 17 bases left between them.

This clone was observed many times. J is TRBJ2-1 and V is TRBV7-3; D unresolved. V lost 2 bases and J 9 bases, leaving 14 bases between the germline ends. CDR1 is SGHTA and CDR2 is FQGTGA in the germline V gene. This CDR3 has 14 residues. The CDR3 reads CASSLGLQSGEQFF. The CDR3, as DNA: TGTGCCAGCAGCTTAGGGCTCCAGTCTGGTGAGCAGTTCTTC.

This clone was recorded at least ten times. The chain links TRBV11-3 to TRBJ2-5; tentatively, D is TRBD2 (6 bases). Germline V gene lookup returns CDR1 SGHNT and CDR2 YENEEA. V lost 5 bases, J lost 1 base, and 17 bases lay in between. The CDR3 totals 16 residues. The CDR3, as DNA: TGTGCCAGCAGCAAATACGGGGCGGGGTCCCAAGAGACCCAGTACTTC. Amino acid sequence: CASSKYGAGSQETQYF.

The table lists this clone with many counts. The chain uses TRBV30 and TRBJ2-7, with unresolved D. CDR1 is GTSNPN, CDR2 SVGIG, per germline (reference sequence). CDR3 length: 13 residues. Trimming shortened V by 2 bases and J by 5 bases, and 13 bases separated the two germline ends. The CDR3 DNA reads as TGTGCCTGGAGTACCATCCCCGCCCACGAGCAGTACTTC. Amino acids: CAWSTIPAHEQYF.

The chain combines TRBV18 with TRBJ2-7; the D gene is possibly TRBD2 (6 bases). Germline V gene data show CDR1 as KGHSH and CDR2 as LQKENI. The CDR3 sequence is 16 residues long. Trimming cost V 4 bases and J 2 bases, with 18 bases left between them. The CDR3 DNA reads as TGTGCCAGCTCACTACCCGCTAGGGGAGGTCCCTACGAGCAGTACTTC. Protein: CASSLPARGGPYEQYF.

This clone was seen a few times. The CDR3 DNA follows: TGTGCCAGCAGCCAAGATGGGACAGGATTTTTATATGGCTACACCTTC. Translation: CASSQDGTGFLYGYTF. V is TRBV3-1 and J is TRBJ1-2; 8 nucleotides match TRBD1. Losses at the gene ends were 0 bases for V and 5 bases for J; bases not matched to a gene: 8. Germline CDR1 is LGHDT and CDR2 is YNNKEL (reference sequence). This CDR3 is 16 amino acids long.

This clone was picked up a small number of times. The genes are TRBV7-9 and TRBJ2-1; no definite D call. V dropped 4 bases and J dropped 7 bases, with 8 bases sitting between them. The germline V gene has CDR1 SEHNR and CDR2 FQNEAQ (reference sequence). This CDR3 has 12 residues. For the CDR3, the DNA is TGTGCCAGCAGCTCCACTCTAAATGAGCAGTTCTTC. Translating it yields CASSSTLNEQFF.

Only a few counts were recorded for this clone. This chain uses TRBV10-3 with TRBJ2-6, with D possibly TRBD1 on 5 matching bases. Germline assignment: CDR1 ENHRY and CDR2 SYGVKD. The CDR3 sequence is 17 residues long. V was cut by 0 bases and J by 1 base, with 10 bases left in between. CDR3 DNA: TGTGCCATCAGTGAGTCGAGGACATATTCTGGGGCCAACGTCCTGACTTTC. Translated, it gives CAISESRTYSGANVLTF.

The gene calls are TRBV6-2 or TRBV6-3 and TRBJ1-1, with D possibly TRBD1 on 5 matching bases. The CDR3 length is 13 residues. Germline assignment: CDR1 MNHEY and CDR2 SVGEGT. Trimming cost V 8 bases and J 4 bases, with 14 bases left between them. In DNA, the CDR3 is TGTGCCAGCTCCGGAGGGGATTTCACTGAAGCTTTCTTT. It yields the protein CASSGGDFTEAFF.

This clone was observed at least ten times. V is TRBV20-1 and J is TRBJ2-1, with 10 positions matching TRBD2. With 4 bases clipped from V and 0 bases from J, the junction kept 0 bases outside the gene matches. The CDR3 length is 14 residues. CDR1 and CDR2 (germline): DFQATT, SNEGSKA (reference sequence). The CDR3, as DNA: TGCAGTGCTAAGCGGGAGGGCTCCTACAATGAGCAGTTCTTC. Its translation: CSAKREGSYNEQFF.